This T cell receptor (beta chain) originates from a study of Graves' ophthalmopathy and Graves' hyperthyroidism. Trimming left V 3 bases short and J 0 bases short, with 9 bases between. This CDR3 has 15 residues. Germline loops: CDR1 LNHDA, CDR2 SQIVND (reference sequence). Amplified material comprised TCR beta CDR3 regions derived from RNA transcripts. HTBI-primed RT-PCR formed the first round, and a multiplex PCR formed the second. TCRdb reprocessed the multiplex PCR reads via MiXCR and lists one record per CDR3 protein. The sample has around 520,000 distinct CDR3 sequences; 35% to 40% are singletons. A remark on this clonotype: Its antigen is unidentified.

Study-wide results and caveats: A classifier, a 13-signature model, separated ophthalmopathy from stable hyperthyroidism with approximately 88% sensitivity and 75% to 82% specificity.

Material for sequencing was peripheral blood or thyroid tissue (not recorded which). The rearrangement uses TRBV19 and TRBJ1-3; D call uncertain. This sequence originates from an adult man with Graves' hyperthyroidism. The CDR3 bases are TGTGCCAGTAGTATGTGGCGATCCTCTGGAAACACCATATATTTT. It specifies CASSMWRSSGNTIYF.